The rows below give T cell receptor beta chains drawn from one sample of a study of cytomegalovirus exposure and HLA in healthy donors. Measured with immunoSEQ multiplex PCR; TCRdb has only the in-frame clones, and not every one. The sample holds 100,000 to 120,000 clones, approximately 89% seen once. Sequenced sample: PBMCs. All receptors come from a woman aged 18-35 years in good health and CMV-seronegative. The CDR3 runs from the conserved cysteine through the conserved F or W. D genes are given only for firm matches. Only some rows state a clone size, as once, few, many or a class for expanded clones.

j_call | v_call | d_call | clone_size | cdr3_aa | cdr3_nt
TRBJ2-7 | TRBV19 | - | - | CATSPQPNTYEQYF | TGTGCCACCAGCCCACAGCCGAACACCTACGAGCAGTACTTC
TRBJ1-2 | TRBV28 | - | - | CASSFAANYGYTF | TGTGCCAGCAGTTTCGCAGCTAACTATGGCTACACCTTC
TRBJ1-4 | TRBV6-6 | - | - | CASKTGQANEKLFF | TGTGCCAGCAAAACAGGGCAGGCTAATGAAAAACTGTTTTTT
TRBJ2-3 | TRBV6-1 | TRBD1 | - | CASSEKQGGGDTQYF | TGTGCCAGCAGTGAAAAGCAAGGGGGCGGAGATACGCAGTATTTT
TRBJ1-1 | TRBV2 | - | - | CASSPTARSEAFF | TGTGCCAGCAGTCCGACAGCTCGCTCTGAAGCTTTCTTT
TRBJ2-7 | TRBV4-1 | TRBD1 | - | CASSQMTGADEQYF | TGCGCCAGCAGCCAGATGACAGGGGCGGACGAGCAGTACTTC
TRBJ1-5 | TRBV28 | TRBD1 | - | CASLTGGLNQPQHF | TGTGCCAGTCTAACAGGGGGTCTCAATCAGCCCCAGCATTTT
TRBJ1-1 | TRBV5-5 | - | - | CASSFGAGNTEAFF | TGTGCCAGCAGCTTTGGGGCTGGGAACACTGAAGCTTTCTTT
TRBJ2-7 | TRBV6-5 | - | - | CASSVLANNEQYF | TGTGCCAGCAGTGTGCTAGCGAATAACGAGCAGTACTTC
TRBJ2-2 | TRBV30 | TRBD1 | - | CAWRGQVAGELFF | TGTGCCTGGAGGGGACAGGTCGCCGGGGAGCTGTTTTTT
TRBJ1-1 | TRBV29-1 | - | - | CSVRSRQVPSEAFF | TGCAGCGTTAGGAGCCGACAGGTCCCCTCTGAAGCTTTCTTT
TRBJ2-7 | TRBV4-3 | - | - | CASSQDPSSSYEQYF | TGCGCCAGCAGCCAAGATCCGAGTTCCTCCTACGAGCAGTACTTC
TRBJ1-5 | TRBV30 | - | - | CAWSVRGLGNQPQHF | TGTGCCTGGAGTGTTCGGGGTTTGGGCAATCAGCCCCAGCATTTT
TRBJ2-5 | TRBV5-4 | TRBD2 | - | CASSLGLAGGMSETQYF | TGTGCCAGCAGCTTGGGGCTAGCGGGAGGGATGAGCGAGACCCAGTACTTC
TRBJ1-1 | TRBV18 | TRBD1 | - | CASSRGQGRAEAFF | TGTGCCAGCTCGCGGGGACAGGGAAGGGCTGAAGCTTTCTTT
TRBJ2-1 | TRBV4-2 | - | once | CASSQLASHNEQFF | TGTGCCAGCAGCCAATTAGCGTCCCACAATGAGCAGTTCTTC
TRBJ2-3 | TRBV4-3 | TRBD2 | - | CASSRRNSASGGVDTQYF | TGCGCCAGCAGCCGGCGAAACTCGGCTAGCGGGGGGGTAGATACGCAGTATTTT
TRBJ1-3 | TRBV6-1 | - | - | CASSPLGEGNTIYF | TGTGCCAGCTCTCCCCTAGGGGAAGGAAACACCATATATTTT
TRBJ2-5 | TRBV6-5 | TRBD2 | - | CASRIAGGPEKTQYF | TGTGCCAGCAGAATAGCGGGGGGGCCGGAAAAGACCCAGTACTTC
TRBJ2-3 | TRBV6-5 | - | - | CASSLTRLDTQYF | TGTGCCAGCAGTCTCACTAGGCTAGATACGCAGTATTTT
TRBJ1-1 | TRBV29-1 | - | - | CSVVGLGAEAFF | TGCAGCGTTGTAGGACTGGGCGCTGAAGCTTTCTTT
TRBJ1-2 | TRBV18 | - | - | CASSPRQSTTYGYTF | TGTGCCAGCTCACCAAGACAGTCTACCACTTATGGCTACACCTTC
TRBJ2-5 | TRBV6-5 | TRBD2 | once | CASKLLADKETQYF | TGTGCCAGCAAACTCCTAGCGGATAAAGAGACCCAGTACTTC
TRBJ2-7 | TRBV4-3 | - | - | CASSQVSGPTYEQYF | TGCGCCAGCAGCCAAGTAAGCGGGCCGACCTACGAGCAGTACTTC
TRBJ2-2 | TRBV9 | - | - | CASSKVRVSGELFF | TGTGCCAGCAGCAAAGTCAGGGTATCCGGGGAGCTGTTTTTT
TRBJ1-1 | TRBV7-2 | - | - | CASSHLTPNTEAFF | TGTGCCAGCAGCCACCTCACACCGAACACTGAAGCTTTCTTT
TRBJ1-2 | TRBV6-5 | - | few | CASSSTENYGYTF | TGTGCCAGCAGTTCGACAGAGAACTATGGCTACACCTTC
TRBJ2-7 | TRBV29-1 | TRBD2 | - | CSVGTSGGPGYEQYF | TGCAGCGTTGGGACTAGCGGGGGACCGGGCTACGAGCAGTACTTC
TRBJ2-5 | TRBV4-2 | TRBD2 | - | CASSQGATSGGVETQYF | TGTGCCAGCAGCCAAGGAGCGACTAGCGGGGGCGTGGAGACCCAGTACTTC
TRBJ1-2 | TRBV6-5 | TRBD1 | - | CASRTQGARIYGYTF | TGTGCCAGCAGAACACAGGGGGCGCGAATCTATGGCTACACCTTC